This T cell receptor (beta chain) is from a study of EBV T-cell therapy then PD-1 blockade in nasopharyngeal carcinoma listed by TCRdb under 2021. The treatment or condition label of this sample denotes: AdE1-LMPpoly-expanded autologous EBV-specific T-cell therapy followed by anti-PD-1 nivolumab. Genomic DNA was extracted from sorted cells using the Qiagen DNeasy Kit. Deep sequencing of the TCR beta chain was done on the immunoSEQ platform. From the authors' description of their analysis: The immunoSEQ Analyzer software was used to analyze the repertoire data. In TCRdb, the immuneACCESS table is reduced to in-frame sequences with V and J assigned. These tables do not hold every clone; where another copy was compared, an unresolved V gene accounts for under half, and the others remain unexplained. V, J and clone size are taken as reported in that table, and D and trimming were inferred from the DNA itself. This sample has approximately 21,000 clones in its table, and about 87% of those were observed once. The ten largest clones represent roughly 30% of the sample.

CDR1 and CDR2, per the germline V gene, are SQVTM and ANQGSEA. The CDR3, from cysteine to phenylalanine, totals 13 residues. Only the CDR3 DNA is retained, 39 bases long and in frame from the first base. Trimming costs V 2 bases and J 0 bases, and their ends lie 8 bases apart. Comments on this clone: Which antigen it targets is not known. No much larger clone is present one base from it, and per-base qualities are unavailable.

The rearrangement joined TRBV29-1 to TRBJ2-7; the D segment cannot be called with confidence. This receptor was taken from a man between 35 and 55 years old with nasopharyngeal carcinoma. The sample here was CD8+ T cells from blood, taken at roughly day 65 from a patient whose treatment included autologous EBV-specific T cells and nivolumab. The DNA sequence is TGCAGCGTTGAACAGGAGAGCTCCTACGAGCAGTACTTC. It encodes CSVEQESSYEQYF.